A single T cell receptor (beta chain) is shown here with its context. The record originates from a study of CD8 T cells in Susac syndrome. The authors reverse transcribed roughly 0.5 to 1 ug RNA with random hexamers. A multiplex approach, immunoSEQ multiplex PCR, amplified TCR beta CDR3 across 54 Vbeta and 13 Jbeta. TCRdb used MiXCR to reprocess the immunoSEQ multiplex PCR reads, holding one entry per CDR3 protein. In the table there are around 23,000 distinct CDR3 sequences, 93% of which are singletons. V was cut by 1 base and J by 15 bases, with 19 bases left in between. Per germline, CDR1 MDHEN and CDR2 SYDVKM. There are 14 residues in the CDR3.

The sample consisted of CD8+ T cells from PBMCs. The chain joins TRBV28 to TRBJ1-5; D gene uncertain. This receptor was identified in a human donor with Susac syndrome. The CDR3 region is CASSLSARSLGRHF. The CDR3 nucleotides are TGTGCCAGCAGTTTATCCGCTCGGTCGTTAGGGCGGCATTTT.